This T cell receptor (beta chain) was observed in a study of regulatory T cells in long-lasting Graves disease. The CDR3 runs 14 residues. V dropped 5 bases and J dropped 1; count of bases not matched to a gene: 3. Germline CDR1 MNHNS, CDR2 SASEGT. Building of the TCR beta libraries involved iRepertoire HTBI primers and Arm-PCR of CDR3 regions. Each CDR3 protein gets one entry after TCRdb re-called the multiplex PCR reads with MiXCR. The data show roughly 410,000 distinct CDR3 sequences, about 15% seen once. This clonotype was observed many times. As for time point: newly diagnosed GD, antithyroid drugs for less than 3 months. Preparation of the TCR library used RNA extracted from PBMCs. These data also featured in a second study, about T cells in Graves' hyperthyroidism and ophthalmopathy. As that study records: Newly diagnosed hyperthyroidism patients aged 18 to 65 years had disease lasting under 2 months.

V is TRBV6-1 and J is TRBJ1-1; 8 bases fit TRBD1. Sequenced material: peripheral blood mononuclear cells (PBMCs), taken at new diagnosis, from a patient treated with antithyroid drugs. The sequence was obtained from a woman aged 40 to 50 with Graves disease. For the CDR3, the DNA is TGTGCCAGCAGTAGGACAGGGTCGAACACTGAAGCTTTCTTT. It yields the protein CASSRTGSNTEAFF.